This T cell receptor beta chain was captured by sequencing in a study of sequential checkpoint blockade in melanoma. The V gene lost 1 base and the J gene lost 7 bases, with 14 bases spanning the gap. Germline CDR1 reads SGHDN; CDR2 reads FVKESK. There are 14 residues in the CDR3. Assay: immunoSEQ multiplex PCR; the TCRdb copy retains only in-frame clones and omits some. The sample has about 21,000 clones, 65% to 90% seen once. Specified treatment: randomized to nivolumab then ipilimumab (arm A) or the reverse (arm B). The chain is built from TRBV14 and TRBJ2-7, with unresolved D. The TCR was taken from a human donor with melanoma. The material sequenced was CD8+ T cells sorted from blood (inferred from file names), taken from a patient given nivolumab and ipilimumab in sequence. The CDR3 DNA reads as TGTGCCAGCAGCCAAGTTAATTTCCCGCGGGAGCAGTACTTC. This translates into CASSQVNFPREQYF.